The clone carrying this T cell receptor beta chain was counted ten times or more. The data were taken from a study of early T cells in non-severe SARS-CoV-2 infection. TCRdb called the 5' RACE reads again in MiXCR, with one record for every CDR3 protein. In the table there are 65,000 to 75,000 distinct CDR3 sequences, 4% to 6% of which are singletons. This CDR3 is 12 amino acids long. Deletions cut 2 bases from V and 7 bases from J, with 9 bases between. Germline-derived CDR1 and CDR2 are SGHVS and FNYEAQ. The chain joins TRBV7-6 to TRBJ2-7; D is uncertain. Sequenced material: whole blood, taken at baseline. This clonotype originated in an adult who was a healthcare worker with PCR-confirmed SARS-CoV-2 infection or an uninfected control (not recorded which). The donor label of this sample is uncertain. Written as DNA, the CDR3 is TGTGCCAGCAGCTTACCCAACTTTGAGCAGTACTTC. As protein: CASSLPNFEQYF.